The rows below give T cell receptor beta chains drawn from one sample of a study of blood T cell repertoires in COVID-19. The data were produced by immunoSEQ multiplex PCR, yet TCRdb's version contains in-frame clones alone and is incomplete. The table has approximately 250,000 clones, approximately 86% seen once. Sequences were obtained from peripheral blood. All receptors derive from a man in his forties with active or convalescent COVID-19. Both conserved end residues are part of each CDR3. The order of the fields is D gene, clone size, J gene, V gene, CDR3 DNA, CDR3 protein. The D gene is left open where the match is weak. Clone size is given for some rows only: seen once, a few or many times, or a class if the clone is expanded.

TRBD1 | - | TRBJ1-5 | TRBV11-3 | TGTGCCAGCAGCTTCCTTCAGAGGGGACAGGGCAGGTATAGCAATCAGCCCCAGCATTTT | CASSFLQRGQGRYSNQPQHF
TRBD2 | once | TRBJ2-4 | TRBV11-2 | TGTGCCAGCAGCTTTACTAGCGCCCTCGTGGGAACCAAAAACATTCAGTACTTC | CASSFTSALVGTKNIQYF
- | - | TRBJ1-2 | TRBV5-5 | TGTGCCAGCAGCTTGTCAGGGAACGGCTACACCTTC | CASSLSGNGYTF
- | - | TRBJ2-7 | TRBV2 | TGTGCCAGCAAGCAGGAACCCAGATCGTCCGAGCAGTACTTC | CASKQEPRSSEQYF
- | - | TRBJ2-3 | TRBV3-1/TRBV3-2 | TGTGCCAGCAGCCCTCGTCCGAGGGGCACAGATACGCAGTATTTT | CASSPRPRGTDTQYF
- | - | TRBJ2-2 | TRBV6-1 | TGTGCCAGCAGTGAACAGGGTTCTCCCGGGGAGCTGTTTTTT | CASSEQGSPGELFF
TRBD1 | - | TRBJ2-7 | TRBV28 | TGTGCCAGCACCAACCCCGGGACAGGGGCCTACAACGAGCAGTACTTC | CASTNPGTGAYNEQYF
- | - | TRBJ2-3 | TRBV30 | TGTGCCTGGAGTGATCTCGGCGGTAGCACAGATACGCAGTATTTT | CAWSDLGGSTDTQYF
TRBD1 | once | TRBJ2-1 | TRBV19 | TGTGCCAGTGGACCGGACAGGGGGCGCGGGGAGCAGTTCTTC | CASGPDRGRGEQFF
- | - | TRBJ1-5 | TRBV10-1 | TGCGCCAGCAGTGAAAATGGCAGGGAGGTTAATGGCGGCAATCAGCCCCAGCATTTT | CASSENGREVNGGNQPQHF
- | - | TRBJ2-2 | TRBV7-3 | TGTGCCAGCAGCCCCGGAGACTCGAACACCGGGGAGCTGTTTTTT | CASSPGDSNTGELFF
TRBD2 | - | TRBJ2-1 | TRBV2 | TGTGCCAGCAGTGGGGCAGCGGGAGGTTACAATGAGCAGTTCTTC | CASSGAAGGYNEQFF
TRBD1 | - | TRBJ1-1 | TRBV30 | TGTGCCTGGACGCAGGGGGCGCACACTGAAGCTTTCTTT | CAWTQGAHTEAFF
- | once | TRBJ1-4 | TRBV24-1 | TGTGCCACCAGTGATAATCCACAGGCCGGGCTCGCAACTAATGAAAAACTGTTTTTT | CATSDNPQAGLATNEKLFF
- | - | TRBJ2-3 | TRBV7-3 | TGTGCCAGCAGCTTATCCTCGGGGGCAGATACGCAGTATTTT | CASSLSSGADTQYF
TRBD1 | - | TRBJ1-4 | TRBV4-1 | TGCGCCAGCAGCCAAGAGAGGGGGCTGGGGGAAAAACTGTTTTTT | CASSQERGLGEKLFF
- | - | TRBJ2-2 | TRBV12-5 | TGTGCTAGTGGTTTGGTACCGGGGTCCGCCGGGGAGCTGTTTTTT | CASGLVPGSAGELFF
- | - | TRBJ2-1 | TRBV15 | TGTGCCACCAGCAGAGATGGGCTAGCGTCTCAGTTCTTC | CATSRDGLASQFF
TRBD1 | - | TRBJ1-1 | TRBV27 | TGTGCCAGCAGTCCGGACAGGACCCGAAGCACTGAAGCTTTCTTT | CASSPDRTRSTEAFF
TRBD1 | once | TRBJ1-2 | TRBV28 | TGTGCCAGCAGTATCCCAGACAGGGGGCTTGGTGGCTACACCTTC | CASSIPDRGLGGYTF
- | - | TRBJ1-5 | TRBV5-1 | TGCGCCAGCAGCTTGGACAGTAGCAATCAGCCCCAGCATTTT | CASSLDSSNQPQHF
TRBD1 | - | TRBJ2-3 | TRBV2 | TGTGCCAGCCCTGACCGGCAGGGGGCTTTCACAGATACGCAGTATTTT | CASPDRQGAFTDTQYF
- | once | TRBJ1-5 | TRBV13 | TGTGCCAGCAGCTCCTCAGACAGCCGCCCCAATCAGCCCCAGCATTTT | CASSSSDSRPNQPQHF
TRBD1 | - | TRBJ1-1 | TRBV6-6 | TGTGCCATAACAGGGGGTGGGAGAGCTTTCTTT | CAITGGGRAFF
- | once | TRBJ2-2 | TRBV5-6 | TGTGCCAGCAGCTTGGCTTTCGGGGAGCTGTTTTTT | CASSLAFGELFF
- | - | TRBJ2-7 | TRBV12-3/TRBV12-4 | TGTGCCAGCAGTTTGGCCGGAGCCTACGAGCAGTACTTC | CASSLAGAYEQYF
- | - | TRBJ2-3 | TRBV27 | TGTGCCAGCAGTTTTCGGTCTCTAAGCACAGATACGCAGTTTTTT | CASSFRSLSTDTQFF
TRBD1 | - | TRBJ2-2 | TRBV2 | TGTGCCAGCATCCGGGACAGGGGGATGTCCGGGGAGCTGTTTTTT | CASIRDRGMSGELFF
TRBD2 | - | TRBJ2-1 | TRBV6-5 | TGTGCCAGCGGGACTAGCGGGAGGTACAATGAGCAGTTCTTC | CASGTSGRYNEQFF
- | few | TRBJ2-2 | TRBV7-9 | TGTGCCAGCAGCTTGTCACAGATGGCCGGGGAGCTGTTTTTT | CASSLSQMAGELFF
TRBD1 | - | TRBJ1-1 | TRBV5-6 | TGTGCCAGCAGCTTCAGGGGGCGGGGGACTGAAGCTTTCTTT | CASSFRGRGTEAFF
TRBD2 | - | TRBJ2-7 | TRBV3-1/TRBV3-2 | TGTGCCAGCAGCCAAATATGGGGACTAGGGTCCTACGAGCAGTACTTC | CASSQIWGLGSYEQYF
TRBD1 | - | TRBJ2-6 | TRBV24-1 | TGTGCCACCAGTGACCCTGACAGGGCTGGGGCCAACGTCCTGACTTTC | CATSDPDRAGANVLTF
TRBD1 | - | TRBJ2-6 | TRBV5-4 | TGTGCCAGCAGCGGACAGGTCGTATCTAATCGCGCTCGGGCCAACGTCCTGACTTTC | CASSGQVVSNRARANVLTF
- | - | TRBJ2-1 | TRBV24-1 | TGTGCCACCAGTGGGTCGACAGGCCTAACCTACAATGAGCAGTTCTTC | CATSGSTGLTYNEQFF